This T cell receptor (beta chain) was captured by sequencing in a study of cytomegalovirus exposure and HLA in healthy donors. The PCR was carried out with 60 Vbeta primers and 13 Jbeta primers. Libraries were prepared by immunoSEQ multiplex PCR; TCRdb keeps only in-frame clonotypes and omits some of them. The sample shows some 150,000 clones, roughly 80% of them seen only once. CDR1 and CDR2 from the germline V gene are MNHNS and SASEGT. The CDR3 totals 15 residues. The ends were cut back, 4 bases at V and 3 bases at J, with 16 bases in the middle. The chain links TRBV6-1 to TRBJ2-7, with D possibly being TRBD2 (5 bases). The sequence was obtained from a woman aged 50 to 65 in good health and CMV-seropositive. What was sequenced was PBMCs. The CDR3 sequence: CASSALGGSLYEQYF. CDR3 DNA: TGTGCCAGCAGTGCCCTAGGAGGCTCCCTCTACGAGCAGTACTTC.